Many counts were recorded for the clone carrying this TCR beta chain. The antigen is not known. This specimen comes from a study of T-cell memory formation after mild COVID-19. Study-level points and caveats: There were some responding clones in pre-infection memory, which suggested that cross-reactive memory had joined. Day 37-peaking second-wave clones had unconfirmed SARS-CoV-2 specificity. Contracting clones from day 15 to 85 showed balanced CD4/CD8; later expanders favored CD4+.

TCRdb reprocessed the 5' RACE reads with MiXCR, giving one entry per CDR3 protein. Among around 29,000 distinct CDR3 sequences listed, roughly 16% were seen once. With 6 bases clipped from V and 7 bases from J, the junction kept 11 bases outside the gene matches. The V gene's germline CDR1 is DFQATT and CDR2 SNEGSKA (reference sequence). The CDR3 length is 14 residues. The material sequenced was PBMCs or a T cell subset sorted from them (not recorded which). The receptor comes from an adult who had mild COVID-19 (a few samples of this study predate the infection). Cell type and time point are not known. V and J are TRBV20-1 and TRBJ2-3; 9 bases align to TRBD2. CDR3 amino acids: CSAQGGGVFNTQYF. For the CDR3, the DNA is TGCAGTGCCCAAGGCGGGGGGGTATTTAATACGCAGTATTTT.